These 19 T cell receptor beta chains were all obtained from the same sample, sequenced in a study of T cell repertoires in cytomegalovirus infection. TCRdb recomputed calls from the reads with MiXCR, one row per CDR3 protein. Of 450,000 to 600,000 distinct CDR3 sequences detected, about 11% appear once; the ten largest clones hold roughly 10%. The sequenced sample consisted of PBMCs. The receptors derive from a human donor in good health (CMV status not recorded). Some clones in this sample may be carry-over from other donors' samples.

The rearrangement joins TRBV20-1 to TRBJ2-7; no definite D call. From germline, CDR1 is DFQATT and CDR2 SNEGSKA (reference sequence). Trimming took off 6 bases at V and 3 bases at J, with 9 bases between the two ends. CDR3 length: 11 amino acids. The CDR3 here is CSATPFYEQYF. The CDR3 coding sequence is TGCAGTGCGACTCCCTTCTACGAGCAGTACTTC.

This clonotype showed up just a few times. This chain connects TRBV19 to TRBJ2-3; 9 bases are shared with TRBD2. Germline V CDR1 and CDR2: LNHDA, SQIVND (reference sequence). This CDR3 is built from 14 residues. The V gene end was trimmed by 5 bases and the J gene end by 3 bases; junction bases not matched to a gene: 3. The CDR3 region has the DNA TGTGCCAGTAGTGCTAGCGGGATAACAGATACGCAGTATTTT. Its protein product is CASSASGITDTQYF.

This clonotype appeared many times. The V and J genes are TRBV12-3 or TRBV12-4 and TRBJ2-5; the D call may be TRBD1 or TRBD2 (5 bases each). There are 11 residues in the CDR3. V lost 7 bases, J lost 7 bases, and 10 bases lay in between. The CDR3 bases are TGTGCCAGCACCGGGGCTGGGACCCAGTACTTC. It is translated as CASTGAGTQYF.

This clonotype was detected many times. The rearrangement uses TRBV12-3 or TRBV12-4 and TRBJ1-2; D gene ambiguous. The CDR3 contains 13 residues. The V gene lost 5 bases and the J gene lost 4 bases, with 11 bases spanning the gap. The CDR3 loop is CASSPRETYGYTF. CDR3 nucleotides: TGTGCCAGCAGTCCACGGGAGACCTATGGCTACACCTTC.

In its sample, this clonotype was seen a few times. The chain carries TRBV15 and TRBJ1-3; D unclear. Trimming left V 4 bases short and J 0 bases short, with 10 bases between. CDR3 length equals 15 residues. Germline V gene sequence: CDR1 LNHNV, CDR2 YYDKDF (reference sequence). CDR3 residues: CATSTLGSSGNTIYF. DNA of the CDR3: TGTGCCACCAGCACCCTTGGGAGCTCTGGAAACACCATATATTTT.

This clonotype has at least ten counts. The rearrangement links TRBV7-3 to TRBJ2-5; 7 nucleotides align to TRBD1. Per germline, CDR1 SGHTA and CDR2 FQGTGA. Trimming took 5 bases from V and 2 from J; bases not matched to a gene: 11. CDR3 length: 16 amino acids. CDR3 sequence (DNA): TGTGCCAGCAGCCGCCATTCTGGGACAGCACAAGAGACCCAGTACTTC. As protein: CASSRHSGTAQETQYF.

This clonotype was recorded at least ten times. The V and J genes are TRBV7-8 and TRBJ2-7; no firm D call. Trimming removed 5 bases at V and 3 bases at J, with 8 bases between. The CDR3 is 12 amino acids. Germline assignment: CDR1 SGHVS and CDR2 FQNEAQ. The CDR3, as DNA: TGTGCCAGCAGCCCGCGGAGCTACGAGCAGTACTTC. Its translation: CASSPRSYEQYF.

The chain recombines TRBV20-1 with TRBJ2-3; 9 bases align to TRBD2. Germline V CDR1 and CDR2: DFQATT, SNEGSKA (reference sequence). V dropped 3 bases and J dropped 0; count of bases not matched to a gene: 10. The CDR3 runs to 17 residues. CDR3: CSASVAGEGPSTDTQYF. CDR3 nucleotide sequence: TGCAGTGCTAGCGTAGCGGGAGAAGGCCCTAGCACAGATACGCAGTATTTT.

The gene calls are TRBV30 and TRBJ2-7, with D maybe TRBD2 (5 bases). This CDR3 region has 11 residues. The V and J ends lost 0 bases and 10 bases respectively, with 10 bases between them. CDR1 and CDR2 from the germline V gene are GTSNPN and SVGIG (reference sequence). The CDR3 sequence is CAWSVGSPQYF. The CDR3 DNA sequence: TGTGCCTGGAGTGTGGGGAGTCCCCAGTACTTC.

This clonotype was seen many times. The chain links TRBV5-1 to TRBJ2-3, with no clear D. CDR1 is SGHRS, CDR2 YFSETQ, per germline. CDR3 length equals 13 residues. V lost 4 bases and J lost 2, with 8 bases in between. This CDR3 is CASSDGPTDTQYF. DNA of the CDR3: TGCGCCAGCAGCGATGGGCCCACAGATACGCAGTATTTT. Filled out from reference TRBV5-1 and TRBJ2-3, the complete variable domain reads KAGVTQTPRYLIKTRGQQVTLSCSPISGHRSVSWYQQTPGQGLQFLFEYFSETQRNKGNFPGRFSGRQFSNSRSEMNVSTLELGDSALYLCASSDGPTDTQYFGPGTRLTVL.

This clonotype showed up just a few times. This sequence joins TRBV3-1 and TRBJ2-3, with TRBD2 matching 14 bases. This CDR3 is built from 17 residues. The junction had 6 bases not matched to a gene; V was cut back by 2 bases and J by 5 bases. CDR1 is LGHDT, CDR2 YNNKEL, per germline (reference sequence). This chain's CDR3 is CASSQPGTSGGGDTQYF. Here the CDR3 DNA reads TGTGCCAGCAGCCAACCAGGGACTAGCGGGGGAGGAGATACGCAGTATTTT.

This clonotype has more than one count but fewer than ten. This rearrangement joins TRBV28 to TRBJ1-1; D is unclear. Trimming removed 3 bases from V and 6 bases from J, with 8 bases in between. This CDR3 is 12 amino acids long. CDR1 is MDHEN, CDR2 SYDVKM, per germline. CDR3 in DNA: TGTGCCAGCAGTTTGGGAGTTTCTGAAGCTTTCTTT. It translates to CASSLGVSEAFF.

With regard to this clonotype: This may come from a read error, since a much larger clone is one base off. The CDR3 loop is CASFRDYFVEQYF. CDR3 bases: TGTGCCAGCTTTCGGGACTATTTTGTCGAGCAGTACTTC. The chain combines TRBV2 with TRBJ2-7; 7 bases fit TRBD2. Trimming removed 8 bases from V and 6 bases from J; junction bases left unmatched: 10. This CDR3 spans 13 amino acids. Germline-derived CDR1 and CDR2 are SNHLY and FYNNEI.

This chain uses TRBV29-1 with TRBJ2-4; 7 nucleotides align to TRBD1. The CDR3 runs 17 residues. Losses at the gene ends were 4 bases for V and 1 base for J; bases not matched to a gene: 13. The V gene's germline CDR1 is SQVTM and CDR2 ANQGSEA. DNA of the CDR3: TGCAGCGTTGTGTCGGACCCCAGGGGGTTGGCCAAAAACATTCAGTACTTC. It specifies CSVVSDPRGLAKNIQYF.

This clonotype was counted at least ten times. A junction boundary mismatches the germline segment, possibly from a read error. This sequence joins TRBV12-3 or TRBV12-4 and TRBJ2-4; D is perhaps TRBD1 (6 bases). This CDR3 is built from 11 residues. The CDR3 loop reads CASSLGTFQYF. CDR3 bases: TGTGCCAGCAGCTTAGGGACATTTCAGTACTTC.

This clonotype was counted at least ten times. This rearrangement joins TRBV5-4 to TRBJ1-5; perhaps TRBD1 as D (5 bases). The V gene lost 1 base and the J gene lost 0 bases, with 17 bases spanning the gap. The CDR3 is 18 amino acids. Germline values: CDR1 SGHNT, CDR2 YYREEE (reference sequence). CDR3 DNA sequence: TGTGCCAGCAGCTTGAAGGGGTCGGAGGAATATAGCAATCAGCCCCAGCATTTT. It translates to CASSLKGSEEYSNQPQHF.

This clonotype was recorded many times. The rearrangement links TRBV9 to TRBJ2-1, with a weak D call TRBD2 (5 bases). V dropped 3 bases and J dropped 14 bases, with 15 bases sitting between them. Per germline, CDR1 SGDLS and CDR2 YYNGEE. The CDR3 has 12 residues. CDR3 region: CASSGGIPSKFF. The CDR3 DNA sequence: TGTGCCAGCAGCGGAGGGATCCCTAGTAAGTTCTTC.

This clonotype was picked up a small number of times. V gene TRBV27 combines with J gene TRBJ2-7, with D perhaps TRBD2 (5 bases). CDR1 and CDR2 (germline): MNHEY, SMNVEV (reference sequence). The CDR3 extends over 15 amino acids. V was clipped by 5 bases and J by 0 bases, with 14 bases between them. CDR3 protein: CASSPLLAVSYEQYF. The CDR3 coding sequence is TGTGCCAGCAGTCCCCTCCTAGCAGTCTCCTACGAGCAGTACTTC.

As to this clonotype: Germline is not matched at one junction end, which may reflect a read error. The CDR3 DNA reads as TGCGCCAGCAGCCAGACCGGGACAGCGACCACTCAATCGTTCCCCTTC. Translating it yields CASSQTGTATTQSFPF. This chain connects TRBV4-1 to TRBJ2-1; 7 nucleotides match TRBD1. The CDR3 totals 16 residues. Germline CDR1 is MGHRA and CDR2 is YSYEKL.